This record covers a single T cell receptor beta chain. Profiling relied on immunoSEQ multiplex PCR, and the TCRdb table lists in-frame clones only, not all of them. In the table there are around 200,000 clones, roughly 91% of which are singletons. This entry comes from a study of T cell responses to AZD1222 COVID-19 vaccine. The clonotype originates from an adult who received the MenACWY meningococcal vaccine as a control. Sample: peripheral blood, taken 28 days after the second dose of the MenACWY control vaccine.

CDR3 bases: TGTGCCTGGAGGGACAGGGGGCTGTATGGCTACACCTTC. Amino acid sequence: CAWRDRGLYGYTF. This chain connects TRBV30 to TRBJ1-2; TRBD1 agrees at 11 bases. CDR1 and CDR2 from the germline V gene are GTSNPN and SVGIG (reference sequence). The V segment lost 3 bases and the J segment 5 bases; nucleotides outside the gene matches: 2. The CDR3 runs to 13 residues.